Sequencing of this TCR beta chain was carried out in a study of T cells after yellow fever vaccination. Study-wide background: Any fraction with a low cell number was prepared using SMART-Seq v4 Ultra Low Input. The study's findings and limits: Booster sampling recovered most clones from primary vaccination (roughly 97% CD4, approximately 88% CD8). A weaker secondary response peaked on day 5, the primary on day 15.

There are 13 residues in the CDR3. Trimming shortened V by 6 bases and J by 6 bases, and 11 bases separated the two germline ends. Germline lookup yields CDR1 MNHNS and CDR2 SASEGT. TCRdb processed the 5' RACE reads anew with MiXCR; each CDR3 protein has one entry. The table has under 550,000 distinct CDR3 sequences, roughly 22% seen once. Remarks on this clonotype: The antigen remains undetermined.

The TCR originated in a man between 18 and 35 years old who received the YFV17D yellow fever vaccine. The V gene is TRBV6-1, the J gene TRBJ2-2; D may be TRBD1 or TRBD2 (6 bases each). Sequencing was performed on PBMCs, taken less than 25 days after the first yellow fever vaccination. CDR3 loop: CASRRGVPGELFF. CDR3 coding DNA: TGTGCCAGCAGAAGGGGGGTACCCGGGGAGCTGTTTTTT.